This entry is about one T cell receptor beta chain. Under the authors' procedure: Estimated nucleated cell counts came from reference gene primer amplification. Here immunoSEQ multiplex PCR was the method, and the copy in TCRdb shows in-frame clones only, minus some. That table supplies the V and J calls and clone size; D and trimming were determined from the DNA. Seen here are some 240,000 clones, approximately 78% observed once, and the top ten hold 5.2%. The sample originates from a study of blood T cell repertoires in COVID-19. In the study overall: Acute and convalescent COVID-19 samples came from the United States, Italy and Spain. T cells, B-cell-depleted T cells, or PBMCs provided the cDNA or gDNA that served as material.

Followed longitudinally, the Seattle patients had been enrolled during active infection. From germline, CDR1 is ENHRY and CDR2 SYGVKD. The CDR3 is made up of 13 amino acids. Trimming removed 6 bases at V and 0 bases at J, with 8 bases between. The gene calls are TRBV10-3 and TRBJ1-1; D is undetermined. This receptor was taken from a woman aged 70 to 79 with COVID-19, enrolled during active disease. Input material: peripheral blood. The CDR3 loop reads CAIRFQLNTEAFF. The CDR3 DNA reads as TGTGCCATCAGATTTCAGTTGAACACTGAAGCTTTCTTT.